A selection of T cell receptor beta chains follows, all from one sample in a study of blood T cells in healthy people across ages. From the 5' RACE reads, TCRdb called clonotypes with MiXCR, one entry per CDR3 protein. The top ten hold over 20% of the sample, which has approximately 770,000 distinct CDR3 sequences, 55% to 75% seen once. The material sequenced was blood. The receptors stem from a man younger than 45 in good health. Both conserved end residues are part of each CDR3. D genes are given only for firm matches. The listing skips clone size in some rows; elsewhere it reads once, few, many or a size class.

J: TRBJ2-1; V: TRBV20-1; size: -; D: TRBD1; DNA: TGCAGTGCTTTTGACAGGGCCTCGTACAATGAGCAGTTCTTC; CDR3: CSAFDRASYNEQFF
J: TRBJ1-5; V: TRBV20-1; size: -; D: -; DNA: TGCAGTGCTAGAGATCGTCGTGACAATCAGCCCCAGCATTTT; CDR3: CSARDRRDNQPQHF
J: TRBJ2-2; V: TRBV20-1; size: -; D: TRBD2; DNA: TGCAGTGCTAGAACCGGGACTACCGTTGGGGAGCTGTTTTTT; CDR3: CSARTGTTVGELFF
J: TRBJ2-3; V: TRBV7-2; size: -; D: TRBD2; DNA: TGTGCCAGCAGCTTAGCGTCGACTAGCGGCACAGATACGCAGTATTTT; CDR3: CASSLASTSGTDTQYF
J: TRBJ2-5; V: TRBV27; size: many; D: TRBD1; DNA: TGTGCCAGCAGCCGACAGGGTAAAGAGACCCAGTACTTC; CDR3: CASSRQGKETQYF
J: TRBJ2-5; V: TRBV20-1; size: many; D: -; DNA: TGCAGTGCCCTCCAGAGGCGGGGGCTGTTGGGAGAGACCCAGTACTTC; CDR3: CSALQRRGLLGETQYF
J: TRBJ2-1; V: TRBV9; size: -; D: -; DNA: TGTGCTAGCAGCGGGTTTAGGGACAATGAGCAGTTCTTC; CDR3: CASSGFRDNEQFF
J: TRBJ2-5; V: TRBV20-1; size: -; D: -; DNA: TGCAGTGCTAGAGATACATTCGGGCGGAGGGGACCGCAAGAGACCCAGTACTTC; CDR3: CSARDTFGRRGPQETQYF
J: TRBJ2-5; V: TRBV4-1; size: -; D: TRBD1; DNA: TGCGCCAGCAGCCTCTCCACAGGGGGACAAGAGACCCAGTACTTC; CDR3: CASSLSTGGQETQYF
J: TRBJ2-5; V: TRBV7-9; size: -; D: TRBD2; DNA: TGTGCCAGCAGCCGTGGACTAGCAGGAGATGGTGAGACCCAGTACTTC; CDR3: CASSRGLAGDGETQYF
J: TRBJ1-6; V: TRBV20-1; size: -; D: TRBD1; DNA: TGCAGTGCGAACCCGGGACAGCTAGTTAATTCACCCCTCCACTTT; CDR3: CSANPGQLVNSPLHF
J: TRBJ2-7; V: TRBV10-3; size: -; D: TRBD1; DNA: TGTGCCATCAGTGAGCCAATAACAGGGGGCTACGAGCAGTACTTC; CDR3: CAISEPITGGYEQYF
J: TRBJ2-3; V: TRBV7-2; size: -; D: -; DNA: TGTGCCAGCGGGTCCATCCCCCGGACAGATACGCAGTATTTT; CDR3: CASGSIPRTDTQYF
J: TRBJ1-6; V: TRBV7-2; size: -; D: TRBD1; DNA: TGTGCCAGCAGCACCGTCGCGGGACAGGGGGCGGGTTCACCCCTCCACTTT; CDR3: CASSTVAGQGAGSPLHF
J: TRBJ2-5; V: TRBV27; size: few; D: TRBD2; DNA: TGTGCCAGCATGGGAATAGGAGCGGGAGAAGAGACCCAGTACTTC; CDR3: CASMGIGAGEETQYF
J: TRBJ1-2; V: TRBV12-3/TRBV12-4; size: -; D: -; DNA: TGTGCCAGCATCCCCGACCTGTCAGGAACGTATGGCTACACCTTC; CDR3: CASIPDLSGTYGYTF
J: TRBJ2-7; V: TRBV6-2/TRBV6-3; size: few; D: TRBD2; DNA: TGTGCCAGCAGTTTGACTAGCGGGAGGATGTACGAGCAGTACTTC; CDR3: CASSLTSGRMYEQYF
J: TRBJ2-5; V: TRBV6-6; size: -; D: TRBD2; DNA: TGTGCCAGCTCGCGACTAGCGACACGGACCCAAGAGACCCAGTACTTC; CDR3: CASSRLATRTQETQYF
J: TRBJ2-5; V: TRBV20-1; size: -; D: TRBD2; DNA: TGCAGTGCCCCCGGACTAGGCGAAGAGACCCAGTACTTC; CDR3: CSAPGLGEETQYF
J: TRBJ1-6; V: TRBV12-3/TRBV12-4; size: -; D: -; DNA: TGTGCCAGCAGTTGGGGTGGGGGGGCCTATAATTCACCCCTCCACTTT; CDR3: CASSWGGGAYNSPLHF
J: TRBJ2-3; V: TRBV4-3; size: few; D: -; DNA: TGCGCCAGCAGCCAAGATCCCAGAAGCACAGATACGCAGTATTTT; CDR3: CASSQDPRSTDTQYF
J: TRBJ2-4; V: TRBV27; size: -; D: -; DNA: TGTGCCAGCAGCTCAGTGGAGGTACCCAAAAACATTCAGTACTTC; CDR3: CASSSVEVPKNIQYF
J: TRBJ2-3; V: TRBV3-1; size: -; D: -; DNA: TGTGCCAGCAGTCTAATAAGCGGGAGCACAGATACGCAGTATTTT; CDR3: CASSLISGSTDTQYF
J: TRBJ2-7; V: TRBV10-3; size: -; D: -; DNA: TGTGCCACCGGTATATCCGCCTACGAGCAGTACTTC; CDR3: CATGISAYEQYF
J: TRBJ2-4; V: TRBV6-1; size: -; D: TRBD1; DNA: TGTGCCAGCAGTAAAATTGGGACAGGGGTTGCCAAAAACATTCAGTACTTC; CDR3: CASSKIGTGVAKNIQYF